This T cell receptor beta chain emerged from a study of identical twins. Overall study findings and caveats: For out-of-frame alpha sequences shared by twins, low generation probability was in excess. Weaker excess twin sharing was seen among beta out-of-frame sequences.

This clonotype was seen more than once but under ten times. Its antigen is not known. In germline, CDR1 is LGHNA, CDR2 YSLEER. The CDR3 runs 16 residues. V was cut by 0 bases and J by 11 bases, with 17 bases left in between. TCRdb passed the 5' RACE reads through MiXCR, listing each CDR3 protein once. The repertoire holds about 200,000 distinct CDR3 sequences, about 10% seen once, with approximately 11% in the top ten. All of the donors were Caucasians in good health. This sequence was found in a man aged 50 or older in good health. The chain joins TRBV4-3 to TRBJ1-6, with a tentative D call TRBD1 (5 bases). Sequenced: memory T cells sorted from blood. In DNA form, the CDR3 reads TGCGCCAGCAGCCAAGATGGGGCGCAGGGACGGACACCCCTCCACTTT. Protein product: CASSQDGAQGRTPLHF.